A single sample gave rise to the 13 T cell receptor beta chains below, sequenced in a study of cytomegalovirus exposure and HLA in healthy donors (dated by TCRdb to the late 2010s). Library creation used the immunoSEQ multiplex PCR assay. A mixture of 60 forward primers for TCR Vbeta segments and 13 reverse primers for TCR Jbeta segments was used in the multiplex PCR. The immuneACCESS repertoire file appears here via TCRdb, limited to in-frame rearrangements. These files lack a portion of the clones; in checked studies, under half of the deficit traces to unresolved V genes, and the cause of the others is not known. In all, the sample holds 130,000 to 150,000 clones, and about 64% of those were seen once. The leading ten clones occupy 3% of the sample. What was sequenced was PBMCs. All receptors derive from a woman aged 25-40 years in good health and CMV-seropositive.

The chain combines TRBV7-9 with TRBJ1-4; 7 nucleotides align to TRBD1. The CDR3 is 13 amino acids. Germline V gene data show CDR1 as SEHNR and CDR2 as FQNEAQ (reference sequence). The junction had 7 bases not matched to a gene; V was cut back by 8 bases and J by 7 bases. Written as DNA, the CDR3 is TGTGCCAGCCGACAGGGAGTGGGTGAAAAACTGTTTTTT. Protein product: CASRQGVGEKLFF.

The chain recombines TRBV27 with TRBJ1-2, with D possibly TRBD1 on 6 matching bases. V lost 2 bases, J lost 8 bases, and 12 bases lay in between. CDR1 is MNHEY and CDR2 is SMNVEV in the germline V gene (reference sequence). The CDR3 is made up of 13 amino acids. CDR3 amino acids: CASSLAGARGYTF. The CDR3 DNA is TGTGCCAGCAGTTTAGCGGGGGCGAGAGGCTACACCTTC.

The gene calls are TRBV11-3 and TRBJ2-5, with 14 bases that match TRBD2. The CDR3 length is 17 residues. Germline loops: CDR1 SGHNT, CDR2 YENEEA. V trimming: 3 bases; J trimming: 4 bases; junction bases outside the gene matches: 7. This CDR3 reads CASSLSSGLAGAETQYF. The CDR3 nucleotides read TGTGCCAGCAGCTTGAGCTCGGGACTAGCGGGAGCAGAGACCCAGTACTTC.

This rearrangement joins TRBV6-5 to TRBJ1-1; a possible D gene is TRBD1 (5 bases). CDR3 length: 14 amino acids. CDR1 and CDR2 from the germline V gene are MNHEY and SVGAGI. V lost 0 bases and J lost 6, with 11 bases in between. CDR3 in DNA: TGTGCCAGCAGTTACTCTCCGTCGACAGCTGAAGCTTTCTTT. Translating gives CASSYSPSTAEAFF.

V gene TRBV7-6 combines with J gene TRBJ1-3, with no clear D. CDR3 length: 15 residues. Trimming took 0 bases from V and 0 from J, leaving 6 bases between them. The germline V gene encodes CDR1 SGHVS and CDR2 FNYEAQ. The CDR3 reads CASSLAGGSGNTIYF. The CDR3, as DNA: TGTGCCAGCAGCTTAGCAGGAGGCTCTGGAAACACCATATATTTT.

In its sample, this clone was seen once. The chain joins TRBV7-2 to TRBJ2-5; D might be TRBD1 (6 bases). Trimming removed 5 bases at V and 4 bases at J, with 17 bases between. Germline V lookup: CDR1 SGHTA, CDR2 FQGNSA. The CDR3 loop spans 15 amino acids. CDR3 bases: TGTGCCAGCAGCGCCGGGACATCCCGGTCAGAGACCCAGTACTTC. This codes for CASSAGTSRSETQYF.

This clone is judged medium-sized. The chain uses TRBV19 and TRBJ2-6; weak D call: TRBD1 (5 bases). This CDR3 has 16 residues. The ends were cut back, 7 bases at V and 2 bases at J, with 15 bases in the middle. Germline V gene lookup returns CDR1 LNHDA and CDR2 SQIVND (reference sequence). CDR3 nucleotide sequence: TGTGCCAGTATCCCATCAAAAGGGGCTGGGGCCAACGTCCTGACTTTC. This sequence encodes CASIPSKGAGANVLTF.

Here the CDR3 reads CASTESGGEETQYF. CDR3 nucleotide sequence: TGTGCCAGCACCGAAAGTGGGGGCGAAGAGACCCAGTACTTC. The rearrangement links TRBV28 to TRBJ2-5; weak D call: TRBD1 (6 bases). There are 14 residues in the CDR3. The germline V and J ends were trimmed by 7 bases and 3 bases, with 15 bases remaining between them. The germline CDR1 and CDR2 sequences are MDHEN and SYDVKM.

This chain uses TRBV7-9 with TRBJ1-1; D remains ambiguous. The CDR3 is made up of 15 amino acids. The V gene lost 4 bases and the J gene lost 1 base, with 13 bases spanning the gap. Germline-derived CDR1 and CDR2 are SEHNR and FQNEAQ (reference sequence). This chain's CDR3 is CASSSQGGKNTEAFF. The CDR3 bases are TGTGCCAGCAGCTCCCAAGGCGGGAAGAACACTGAAGCTTTCTTT.

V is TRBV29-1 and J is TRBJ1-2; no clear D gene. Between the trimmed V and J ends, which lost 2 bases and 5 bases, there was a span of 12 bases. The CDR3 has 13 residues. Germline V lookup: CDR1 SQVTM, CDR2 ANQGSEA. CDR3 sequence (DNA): TGCAGCGTTGAATCCTTCGAACGGTATGGCTACACCTTC. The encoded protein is CSVESFERYGYTF. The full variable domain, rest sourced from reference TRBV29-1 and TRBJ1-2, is SAVISQKPSRDICQRGTSLTIQCQVDSQVTMMFWYRQQPGQSLTLIATANQGSEATYESGFVIDKFPISRPNLTFSTLTVSNMSPEDSSIYLCSVESFERYGYTFGSGTRLTVV.

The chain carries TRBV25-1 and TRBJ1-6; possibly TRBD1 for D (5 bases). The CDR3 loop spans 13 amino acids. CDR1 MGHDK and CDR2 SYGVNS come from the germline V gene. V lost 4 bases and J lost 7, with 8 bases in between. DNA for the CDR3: TGTGCCAGCAGTGTAAGGACAAATTCACCCCTCCACTTT. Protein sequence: CASSVRTNSPLHF.

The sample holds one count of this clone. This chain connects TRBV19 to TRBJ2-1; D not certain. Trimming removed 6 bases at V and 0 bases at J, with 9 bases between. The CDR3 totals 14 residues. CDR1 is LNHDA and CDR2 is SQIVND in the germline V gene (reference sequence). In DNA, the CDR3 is TGTGCCAGTAGGCGGCTGAGCTCCTACAATGAGCAGTTCTTC. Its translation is CASRRLSSYNEQFF.

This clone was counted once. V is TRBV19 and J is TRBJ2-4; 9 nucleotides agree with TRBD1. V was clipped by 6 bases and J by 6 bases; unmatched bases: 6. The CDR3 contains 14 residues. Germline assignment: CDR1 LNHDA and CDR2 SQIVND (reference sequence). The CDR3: CASRYRGPLNIQYF. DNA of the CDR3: TGTGCCAGTAGATACAGGGGGCCCCTAAACATTCAGTACTTC. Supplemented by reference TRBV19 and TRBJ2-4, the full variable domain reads DGGITQSPKYLFRKEGQNVTLSCEQNLNHDAMYWYRQDPGQGLRLIYYSQIVNDFQKGDIAEGYSVSREKKESFPLTVTSAQKNPTAFYLCASRYRGPLNIQYFGAGTRLSVL.